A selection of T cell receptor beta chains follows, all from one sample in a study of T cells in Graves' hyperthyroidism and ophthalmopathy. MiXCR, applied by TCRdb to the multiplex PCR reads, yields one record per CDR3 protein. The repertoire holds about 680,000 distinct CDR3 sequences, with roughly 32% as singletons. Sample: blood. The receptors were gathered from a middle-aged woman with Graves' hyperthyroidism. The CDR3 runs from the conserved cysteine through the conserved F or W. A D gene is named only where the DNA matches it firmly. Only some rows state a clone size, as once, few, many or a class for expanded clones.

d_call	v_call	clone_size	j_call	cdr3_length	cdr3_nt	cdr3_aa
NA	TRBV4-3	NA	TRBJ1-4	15	TGCGCCAGCAGCCTGAGGTTACGGGAGGGAGAAAAACTGTTTTTT	CASSLRLREGEKLFF
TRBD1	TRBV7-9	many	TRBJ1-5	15	TGTGCCAGCAGCTTGTCCGGGACAGATAATCAGCCCCAGCATTTT	CASSLSGTDNQPQHF
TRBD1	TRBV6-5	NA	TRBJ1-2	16	TGTGCCAGCAGTTACTGGGACAGGGGAGTCAACTATGGCTACACCTTC	CASSYWDRGVNYGYTF
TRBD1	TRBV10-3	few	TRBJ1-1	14	TGTGCCAGCAGTGAGCACAAGACAGGGACTGAAGCTTTCTTT	CASSEHKTGTEAFF
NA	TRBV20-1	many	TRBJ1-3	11	TGCAGTGCTCGAAGGGTGAACACCATATATTTT	CSARRVNTIYF
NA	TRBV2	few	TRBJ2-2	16	TGTGCCAGCAGTGAAGCGGGGCAGAGAAACACCGGGGAGCTGTTTTTT	CASSEAGQRNTGELFF
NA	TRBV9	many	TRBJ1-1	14	TGTGCCAGCAGCTTACAGGGAGTAAGGACTGAAGCTTTCTTT	CASSLQGVRTEAFF
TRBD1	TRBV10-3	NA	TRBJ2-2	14	TGTGCCATCAGGGGGACAGGGAACACCGGGGAGCTGTTTTTT	CAIRGTGNTGELFF
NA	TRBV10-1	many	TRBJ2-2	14	TGCGCCAGCAGAGCCGGGGACAACACCGGGGAGCTGTTTTTT	CASRAGDNTGELFF
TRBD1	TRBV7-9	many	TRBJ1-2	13	TGTGCCAGCAGCTCCACCGGGACAGCACCATTCACCTTC	CASSSTGTAPFTF
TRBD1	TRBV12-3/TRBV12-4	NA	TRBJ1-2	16	TGTGCCAGCAGTCCCCCGGGGACAGGGGGTAACTATGGCTACACCTTC	CASSPPGTGGNYGYTF
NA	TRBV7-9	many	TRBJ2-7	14	TGTGCCAGCCTTCCGATTGGAACACCAACCGAGCAGTACTTC	CASLPIGTPTEQYF
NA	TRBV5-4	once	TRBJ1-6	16	TGTGCCAGCAGCCGCCTCATGTCGGGGTTAAATTCACCCCTCCACTTT	CASSRLMSGLNSPLHF
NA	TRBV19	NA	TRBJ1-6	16	TGTGCCAGTAGTACCCCCCGGGACCAGGGACGTTCACCCCTCCACTTT	CASSTPRDQGRSPLHF
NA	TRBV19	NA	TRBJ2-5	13	TGTGCCAGTAGTATTTTAGCCAGGGAGACCCAGTACTTC	CASSILARETQYF
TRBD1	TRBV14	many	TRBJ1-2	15	TGTGCCAGCAGCCTAAATCCGGGACAGGGTCGTGGCTACACCTTC	CASSLNPGQGRGYTF
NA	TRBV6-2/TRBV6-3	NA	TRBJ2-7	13	TGTGCCAGCAGTTACGAGGACTCCTACGAGCAGTACTTC	CASSYEDSYEQYF
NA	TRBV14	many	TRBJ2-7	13	TGTGCCAGCAGCTACCTGAGGGGAGGCGAGCAGTACTTC	CASSYLRGGEQYF
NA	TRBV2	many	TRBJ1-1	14	TGTGCCAGCAGCTATGAAGGGGGTAACACTGAAGCTTTCTTT	CASSYEGGNTEAFF
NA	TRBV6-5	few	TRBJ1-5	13	TGTGCCAGCAGTGAACGCGAAGGTCAGCCCCAGCATTTT	CASSEREGQPQHF
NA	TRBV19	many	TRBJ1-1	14	TGTGCCAGTAGTACAGTACAGAAGAACACTGAAGCTTTCTTT	CASSTVQKNTEAFF
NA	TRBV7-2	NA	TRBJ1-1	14	TGTGCCAGCAGCTTAGGATTTGGGGGACTCGGAGCTTTCTTT	CASSLGFGGLGAFF
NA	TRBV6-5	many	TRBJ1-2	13	TGTGCCAGCAGTTACTCGGGGGACTATGGCTACACCTTC	CASSYSGDYGYTF
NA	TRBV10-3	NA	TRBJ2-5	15	TGTGCCATCAGTGACCCTGAGACAGGTTTGAAGACCCAGTACTTC	CAISDPETGLKTQYF
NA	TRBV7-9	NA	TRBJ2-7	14	TGTGCCAGCAGTTACTGTACAGGCCGCTGGGAGCAGTACTTC	CASSYCTGRWEQYF
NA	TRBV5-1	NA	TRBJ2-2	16	TGCGCCAGCAGCTTGATTGTGACAGGGAACACCGGGGAGCTGTTTTTT	CASSLIVTGNTGELFF
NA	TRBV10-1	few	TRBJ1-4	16	TGTGCCAGCAGCCAGGAAGGGGGGCAGGCTAATGAAAAACTGTTTTTT	CASSQEGGQANEKLFF
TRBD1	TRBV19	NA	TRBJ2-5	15	TGTGCCAGTAGTATGGGAAGGGGGCGTGAGGAGACCCAGTACTTC	CASSMGRGREETQYF
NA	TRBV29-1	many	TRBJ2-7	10	TGCAGCGTTTCAGACTACGAGCAGTACTTC	CSVSDYEQYF
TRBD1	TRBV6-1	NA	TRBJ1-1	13	TGTGCCAGCAAAACAGGGGGCATCACTGAAGCTTTCTTT	CASKTGGITEAFF
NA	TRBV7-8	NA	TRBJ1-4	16	TGTGCCGGCAGCTTACTCGGTGGGGCGAGGCAAGAAAAACTGTTTTTT	CAGSLLGGARQEKLFF
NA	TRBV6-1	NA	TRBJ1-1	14	TGTGCCAGCAGACCGACAGATAGGGCCGCTGAAGCTCTCTTT	CASRPTDRAAEALF
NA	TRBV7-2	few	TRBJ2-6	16	TGTGCCAGCAGGCCGGGACTCCGCTCTGGGGCCAACGTCCTGACTTTC	CASRPGLRSGANVLTF
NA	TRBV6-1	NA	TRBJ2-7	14	TGTGCCAGCAGTGAAGGGTATCGGACCGGCGAGCAGTACTTC	CASSEGYRTGEQYF
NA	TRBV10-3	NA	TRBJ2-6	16	TGTGCCATCCCGGACAGTGGATACTCTGGGGCCAACGTCCTGACTTTC	CAIPDSGYSGANVLTF
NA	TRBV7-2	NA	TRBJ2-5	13	TGTGCCAGCAGCTTAGCTAGCAATCAGCCCCAGTACTTC	CASSLASNQPQYF
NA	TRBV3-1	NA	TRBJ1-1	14	TGTGCCAGCAGCCAATTCAGGGGAGGCACTGAAGCTTTCTTT	CASSQFRGGTEAFF
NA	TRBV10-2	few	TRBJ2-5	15	TGTGCCAGCAAGGGAACCGGCGCCCTCCAAGAGACCCAGTACTTC	CASKGTGALQETQYF
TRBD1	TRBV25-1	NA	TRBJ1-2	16	TGTGCCAGCAGTGATGAGTCGACAGGGGGCTACGGTGGCTACACCTTC	CASSDESTGGYGGYTF
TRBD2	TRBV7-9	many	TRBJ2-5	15	TGTGCCAGCAGCAGTCCCGGGGGGGCGGTTGAGACCCAGTACTTC	CASSSPGGAVETQYF
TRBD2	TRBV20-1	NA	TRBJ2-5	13	TGCAGTGCTAGGGCACTAGCGACAGAGACCCAGTACTTC	CSARALATETQYF
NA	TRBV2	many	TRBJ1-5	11	TGTGCCAGCAGTGCCTTACGTTCCCAGCATTTT	CASSALRSQHF
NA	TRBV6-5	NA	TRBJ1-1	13	TGTGCCAGTTGGGGACGCCTGAACACTGAAGCTTTCTTT	CASWGRLNTEAFF
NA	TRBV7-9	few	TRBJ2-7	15	TGTGCCAGCAGCTCGATCCGGGACGGACCCTACGAGCAGTACTTC	CASSSIRDGPYEQYF
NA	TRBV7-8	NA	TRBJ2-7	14	TGTGCCGGCAGCCCACAGGGGGGGGTCTACGAGCAGTACTTC	CAGSPQGGVYEQYF
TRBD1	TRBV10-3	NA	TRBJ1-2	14	TGTGCCATCAGTCCGGGACAGTATAACTATGGCTACACCTTC	CAISPGQYNYGYTF
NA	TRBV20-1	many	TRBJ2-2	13	TGCAGTGCTAGTCAGCGTAACACCGGGGAGCTGTTTTTT	CSASQRNTGELFF
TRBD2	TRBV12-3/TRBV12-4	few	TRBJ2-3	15	TGTGCCAGCAGTTCCTCAGCGGGGGGCACAGATACGCAGTATTTT	CASSSSAGGTDTQYF
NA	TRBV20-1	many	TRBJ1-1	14	TGCAGTGCTTTTTCCACCGGATATAACACTGAAGCTTTCTTT	CSAFSTGYNTEAFF
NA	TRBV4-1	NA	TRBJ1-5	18	TGCGCCAGCAGCCAAGATTTACGGTCAGGGGCCGCCCTCCGGCCCCAGCATTTT	CASSQDLRSGAALRPQHF
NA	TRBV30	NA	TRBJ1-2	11	TGTGCCTGGGGGGGGAACTATGGCTACACCTTC	CAWGGNYGYTF